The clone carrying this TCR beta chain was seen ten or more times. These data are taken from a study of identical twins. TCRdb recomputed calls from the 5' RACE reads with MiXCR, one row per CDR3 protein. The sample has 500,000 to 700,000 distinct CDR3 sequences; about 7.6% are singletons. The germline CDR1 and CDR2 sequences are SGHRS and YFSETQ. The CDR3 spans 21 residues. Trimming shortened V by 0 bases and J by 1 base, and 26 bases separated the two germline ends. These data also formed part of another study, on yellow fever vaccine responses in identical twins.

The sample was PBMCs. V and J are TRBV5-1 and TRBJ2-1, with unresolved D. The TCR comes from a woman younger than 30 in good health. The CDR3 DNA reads TGCGCCAGCAGCTTGGTCGGGTTTTCGTTGGGCGGCCCGAGGTCCTACAATGAGCAGTTCTTC. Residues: CASSLVGFSLGGPRSYNEQFF.